This T cell receptor beta chain was retrieved from a study of blood T cell repertoires in COVID-19 (dated by TCRdb to 2020 to 2021). Background on the whole study: The collaborator samples originated in the United States, Italy and Spain and spanned the acute and convalescent phases of COVID-19. The material from the prospective study consisted of cDNA or gDNA derived from T cells, B-cell-depleted T cells, or PBMCs. Deeply sampled blood TCRbeta repertoires from subjects exposed to, actively infected with, or recovered from COVID-19 were included in the dataset. The repertoires were made available in a free public database intended to serve as a resource for research on the immune response to SARS-CoV-2. The samples were drawn from the first 160 participants of the ongoing ImmuneRACE study and from over a thousand subjects provided by 6 global collaborators. Nearly every sample came with metadata listing a de-identified subject ID, COVID-19 status, age in years and sex. Where available, HLA class I and class II types were taken from metadata supplied by the sample provider and were not determined by assay-based typing.

Broad study findings and their caveats: The quantity of clinical and demographic metadata differed by source and by participant and was supplied without curation.

TCRbeta CDR3 regions were amplified from genomic DNA using the immunoSEQ Assay, a bias-controlled multiplex PCR. The original methods were these. The number of nucleated cells in each sample was estimated from the amplification of reference gene primers within the assay. Sequence reads were collapsed and filtered to measure the absolute abundance of every unique TCRbeta CDR3 rearrangement. For each sample, productive Simpson clonality was calculated as the square root of Simpson's diversity index across productive rearrangements. Imported from immuneACCESS, the table was reduced by TCRdb to in-frame sequences with V and J called. These copies leave out some clones; in studies compared against another copy, an unresolved V gene accounts for under half, and the cause of the remainder is not known. V and J calls and clone size are as listed in that table; D and trimming were resolved from the DNA. The sample table holds 100,000 to 150,000 clones, of which approximately 68% were seen once. The ten biggest clones cover 2% to 2.5% of the sample.

As concerns this clone: What antigen it recognizes has not been identified. Base qualities are not at hand, and no much larger clone is one base apart.

Each collaborating institution followed its own protocols to collect whole blood in K2EDTA tubes. For TCRbeta analysis, collaborators shipped samples as frozen whole blood, isolated PBMCs, or DNA extracted from either of those sample types. Looking up the germline V gene (reference sequence) yields CDR1 LNHDA and CDR2 SQIVND. V trim: 6 bases; J trim: 3 bases; unmatched bases: 9. Its CDR3 holds 15 amino acids, cysteine through phenylalanine. The DNA shown is the 45-base CDR3, in frame from base 1. The rearrangement joined TRBV19 to TRBJ1-1; 8 nucleotides in the junction match TRBD1. The TCR sequence derives from a woman aged 70-85 years with acute or convalescent COVID-19. The sequencing input was peripheral blood. The nucleotides read TGTGCCAGTAGGACCACAGGGGGTCGACACACTGAAGCTTTCTTT. This encodes CASRTTGGRHTEAFF.